This T cell receptor (beta chain) was captured by sequencing in a study of CD8 T cells in Susac syndrome. The CDR3 contains 13 residues. V gave up 3 bases and J gave up 4 bases, with 9 bases separating them. Per the germline V gene, CDR1 is MGHRA and CDR2 is YSYEKL. cDNA came from about 0.5 to 1 ug RNA primed by random hexamers. Amplification of the TCR beta CDR3 was carried out by immunoSEQ multiplex PCR, which spanned a total of 54 Vbeta and 13 Jbeta segments. TCRdb used MiXCR to reprocess the immunoSEQ multiplex PCR reads, holding one entry per CDR3 protein. The repertoire includes hundreds of thousands of distinct CDR3 sequences, 95% of them detected once, and 0.095% sits in the top ten.

V gene TRBV4-1 combines with J gene TRBJ1-2; the D is unclear. The TCR originated in a human donor with multiple sclerosis. The sequencing sample was made of CD4+ T cells from PBMCs. The CDR3 bases are TGCGCCAGCAGCCAGGGAGGGCGCTATGGCTACACCTTC. This translates into CASSQGGRYGYTF.